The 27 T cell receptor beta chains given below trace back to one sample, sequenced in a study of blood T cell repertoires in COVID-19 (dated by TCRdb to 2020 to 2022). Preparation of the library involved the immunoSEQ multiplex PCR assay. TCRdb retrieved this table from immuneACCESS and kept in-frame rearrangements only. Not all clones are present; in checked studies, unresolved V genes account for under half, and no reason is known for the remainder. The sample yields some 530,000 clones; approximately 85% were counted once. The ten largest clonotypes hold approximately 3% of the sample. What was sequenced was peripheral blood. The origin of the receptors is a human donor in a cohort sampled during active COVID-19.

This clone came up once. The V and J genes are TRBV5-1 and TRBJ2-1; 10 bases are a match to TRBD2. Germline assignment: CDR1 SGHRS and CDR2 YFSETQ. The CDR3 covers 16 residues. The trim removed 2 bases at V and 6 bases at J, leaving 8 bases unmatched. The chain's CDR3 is CASSFGWTSGGNEQFF. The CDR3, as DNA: TGCGCCAGCAGCTTTGGGTGGACTAGCGGAGGCAATGAGCAGTTCTTC.

The CDR3 region has the DNA TGTGCTAGTGGCAGCGGGACATTTTATGAAGCTTTCTTT. This codes for CASGSGTFYEAFF. The chain is built from TRBV12-5 and TRBJ1-1; the D gene is possibly TRBD1 (6 bases). CDR1 is LGHNT, CDR2 FRNRAP, per germline. The length of the CDR3 is 13 residues. Trimming took 6 bases from V and 7 from J, leaving 15 bases between them.

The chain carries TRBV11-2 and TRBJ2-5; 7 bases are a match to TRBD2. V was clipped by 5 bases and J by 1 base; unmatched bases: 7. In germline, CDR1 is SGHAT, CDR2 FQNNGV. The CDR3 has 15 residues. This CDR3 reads CASSGWASGQETQYF. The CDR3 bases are TGTGCCAGCAGCGGGTGGGCTAGCGGCCAAGAGACCCAGTACTTC.

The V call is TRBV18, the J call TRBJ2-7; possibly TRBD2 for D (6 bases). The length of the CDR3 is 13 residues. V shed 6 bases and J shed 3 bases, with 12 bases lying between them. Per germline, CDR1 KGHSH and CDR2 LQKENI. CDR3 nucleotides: TGTGCCAGCTCGCCCGGACTAATCTACGAGCAGTACTTC. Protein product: CASSPGLIYEQYF.

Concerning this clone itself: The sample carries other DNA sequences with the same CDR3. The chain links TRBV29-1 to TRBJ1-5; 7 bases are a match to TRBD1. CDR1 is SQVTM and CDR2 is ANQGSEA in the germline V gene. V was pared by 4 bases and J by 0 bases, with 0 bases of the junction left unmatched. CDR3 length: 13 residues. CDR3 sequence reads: CSVGQGSNQPQHF. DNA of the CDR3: TGCAGCGTTGGACAGGGTAGCAATCAGCCCCAGCATTTT. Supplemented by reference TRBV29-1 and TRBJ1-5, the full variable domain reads SAVISQKPSRDICQRGTSLTIQCQVDSQVTMMFWYRQQPGQSLTLIATANQGSEATYESGFVIDKFPISRPNLTFSTLTVSNMSPEDSSIYLCSVGQGSNQPQHFGDGTRLSIL.

The CDR3: CASSLVARFTDTQYF. The CDR3 DNA reads TGTGCCAGCAGCTTAGTGGCCAGATTCACAGATACGCAGTATTTT. The chain uses TRBV7-2 and TRBJ2-3; D is unresolved. Germline V gene sequence: CDR1 SGHTA, CDR2 FQGNSA. This CDR3 spans 15 amino acids. V was trimmed by 1 base and J by 2 bases, leaving 10 bases between them.

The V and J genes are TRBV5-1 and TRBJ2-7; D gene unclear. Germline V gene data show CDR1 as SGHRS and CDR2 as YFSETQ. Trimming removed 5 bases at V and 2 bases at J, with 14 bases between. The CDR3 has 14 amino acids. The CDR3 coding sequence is TGCGCCAGCAGGTTTGGTAGTACCCCCTACGAGCAGTACTTC. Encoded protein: CASRFGSTPYEQYF.

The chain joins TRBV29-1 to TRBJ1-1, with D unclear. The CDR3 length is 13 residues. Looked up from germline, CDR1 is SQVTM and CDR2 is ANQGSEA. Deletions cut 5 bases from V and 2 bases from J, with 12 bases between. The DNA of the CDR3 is TGCAGCGTTCCGTCCACGGGTAACACTGAAGCTTTCTTT. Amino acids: CSVPSTGNTEAFF. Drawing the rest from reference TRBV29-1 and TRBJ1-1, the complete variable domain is SAVISQKPSRDICQRGTSLTIQCQVDSQVTMMFWYRQQPGQSLTLIATANQGSEATYESGFVIDKFPISRPNLTFSTLTVSNMSPEDSSIYLCSVPSTGNTEAFFGQGTRLTVV.

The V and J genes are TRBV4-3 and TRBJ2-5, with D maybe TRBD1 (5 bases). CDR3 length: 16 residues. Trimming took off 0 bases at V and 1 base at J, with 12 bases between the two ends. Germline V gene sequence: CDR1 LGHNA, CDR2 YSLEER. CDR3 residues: CASSQDLWTTQETQYF. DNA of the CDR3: TGCGCCAGCAGCCAAGATCTTTGGACAACCCAAGAGACCCAGTACTTC.

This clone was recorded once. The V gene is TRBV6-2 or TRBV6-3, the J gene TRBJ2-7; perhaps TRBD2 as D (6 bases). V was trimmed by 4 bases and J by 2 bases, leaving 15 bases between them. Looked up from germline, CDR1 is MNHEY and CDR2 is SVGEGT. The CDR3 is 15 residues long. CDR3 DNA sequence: TGTGCCAGCAGTTCGCTTCCCGGGACTCCCTACGAGCAGTACTTC. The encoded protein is CASSSLPGTPYEQYF.

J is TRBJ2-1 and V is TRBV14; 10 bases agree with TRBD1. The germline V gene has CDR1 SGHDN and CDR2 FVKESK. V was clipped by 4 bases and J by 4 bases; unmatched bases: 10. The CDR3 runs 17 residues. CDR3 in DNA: TGTGCCAGCAGCCTAGAGGTCGGGACAGGGGCGTACAATGAGCAGTTCTTC. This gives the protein CASSLEVGTGAYNEQFF.

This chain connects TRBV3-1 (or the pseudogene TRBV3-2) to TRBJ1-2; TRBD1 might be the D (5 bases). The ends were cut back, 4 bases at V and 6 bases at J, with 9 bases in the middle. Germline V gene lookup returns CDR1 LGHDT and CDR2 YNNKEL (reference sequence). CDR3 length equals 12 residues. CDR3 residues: CASSLTGNGYTF. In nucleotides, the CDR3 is TGTGCCAGCAGCCTCACAGGTAATGGCTACACCTTC.

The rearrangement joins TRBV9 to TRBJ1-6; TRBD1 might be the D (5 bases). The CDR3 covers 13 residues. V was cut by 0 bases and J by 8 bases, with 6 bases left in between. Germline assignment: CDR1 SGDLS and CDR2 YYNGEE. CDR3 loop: CASSVGGDSPLHF. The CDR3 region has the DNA TGTGCCAGCAGCGTAGGGGGGGATTCACCCCTCCACTTT.

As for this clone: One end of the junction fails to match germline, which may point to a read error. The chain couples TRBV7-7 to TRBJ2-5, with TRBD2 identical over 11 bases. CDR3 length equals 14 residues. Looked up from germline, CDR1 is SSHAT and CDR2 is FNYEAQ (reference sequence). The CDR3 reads CASSPGLAGETQYF. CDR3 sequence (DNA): TGTGCTAGCAGCCCCGGACTAGCGGGAGAGACCCAGTACTTC. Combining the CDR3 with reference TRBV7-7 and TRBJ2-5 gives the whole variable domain GAGVSQSPRYKVTKRGQDVTLRCDPISSHATLYWYQQALGQGPEFLTYFNYEAQPDKSGLPSDRFSAERPEGSISTLTIQRTEQRDSAMYRCASSPGLAGETQYFGPGTRLLVL.

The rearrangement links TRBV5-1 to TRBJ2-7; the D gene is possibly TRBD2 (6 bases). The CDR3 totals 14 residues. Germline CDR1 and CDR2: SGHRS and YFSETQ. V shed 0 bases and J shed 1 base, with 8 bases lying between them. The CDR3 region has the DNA TGCGCCAGCAGCTTGGATGGGGGGTCCTACGAGCAGTACTTC. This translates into CASSLDGGSYEQYF.

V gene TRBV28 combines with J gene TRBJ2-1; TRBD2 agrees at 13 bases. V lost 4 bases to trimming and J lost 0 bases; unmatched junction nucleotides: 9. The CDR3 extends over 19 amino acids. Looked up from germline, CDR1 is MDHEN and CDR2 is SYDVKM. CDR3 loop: CASSSPPGLAGPSYNEQFF. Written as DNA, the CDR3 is TGTGCCAGCAGTTCACCCCCGGGACTAGCGGGACCCTCCTACAATGAGCAGTTCTTC.

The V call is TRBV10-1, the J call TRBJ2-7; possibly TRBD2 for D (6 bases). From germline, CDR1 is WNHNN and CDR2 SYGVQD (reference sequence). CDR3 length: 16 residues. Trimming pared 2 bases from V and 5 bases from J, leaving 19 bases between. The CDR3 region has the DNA TGCGCCAGCAGTGAGAGCTCAACCCTGGGGAGGCACGAGCAGTACTTC. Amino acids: CASSESSTLGRHEQYF.

CDR3 bases: TGTGCCATCAGTGGGGCGGGGTTTGGTCAGCCCCAGCATTTT. As protein: CAISGAGFGQPQHF. The chain couples TRBV10-3 to TRBJ1-5, with D hard to call. CDR1 is ENHRY, CDR2 SYGVKD, per germline. Trimming removed 4 bases from V and 6 bases from J, with 13 bases in between. The CDR3 has 14 residues.

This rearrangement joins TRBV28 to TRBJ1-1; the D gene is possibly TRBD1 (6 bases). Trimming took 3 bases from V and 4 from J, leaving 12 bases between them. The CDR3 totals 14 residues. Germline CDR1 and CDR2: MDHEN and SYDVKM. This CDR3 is CASSFLGGSTEAFF. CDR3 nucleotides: TGTGCCAGCAGTTTTTTAGGGGGTTCCACTGAAGCTTTCTTT.

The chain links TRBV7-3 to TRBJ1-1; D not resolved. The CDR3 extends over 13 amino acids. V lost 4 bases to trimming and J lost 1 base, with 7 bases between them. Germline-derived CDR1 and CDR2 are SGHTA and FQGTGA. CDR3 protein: CASSWSGNTEAFF. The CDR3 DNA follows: TGTGCCAGCAGCTGGTCAGGGAACACTGAAGCTTTCTTT. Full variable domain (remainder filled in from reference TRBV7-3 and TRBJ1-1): GAGVSQTPSNKVTEKGKYVELRCDPISGHTALYWYRQSLGQGPEFLIYFQGTGAADDSGLPNDRFFAVRPEGSVSTLKIQRTERGDSAVYLCASSWSGNTEAFFGQGTRLTVV.

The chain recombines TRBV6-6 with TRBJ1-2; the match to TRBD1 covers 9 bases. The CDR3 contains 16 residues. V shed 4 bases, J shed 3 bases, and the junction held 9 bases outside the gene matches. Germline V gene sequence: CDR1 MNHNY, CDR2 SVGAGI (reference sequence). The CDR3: CASSSPGTGYYYGYTF. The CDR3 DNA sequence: TGTGCCAGCAGTTCCCCCGGGACAGGGTATTACTATGGCTACACCTTC.

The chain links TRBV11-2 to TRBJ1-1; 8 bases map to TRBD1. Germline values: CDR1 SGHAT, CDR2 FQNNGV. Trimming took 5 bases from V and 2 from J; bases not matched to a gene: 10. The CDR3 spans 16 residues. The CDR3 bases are TGTGCCAGCAGCCCGCCCTGGGGACAGGCCAACACTGAAGCTTTCTTT. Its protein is CASSPPWGQANTEAFF.

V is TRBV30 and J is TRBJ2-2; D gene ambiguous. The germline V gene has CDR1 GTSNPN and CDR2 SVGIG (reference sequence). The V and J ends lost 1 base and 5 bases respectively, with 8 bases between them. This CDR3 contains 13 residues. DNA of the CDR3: TGTGCCTGGAGTGGATCGGAGACCGGGGAGCTGTTTTTT. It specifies CAWSGSETGELFF. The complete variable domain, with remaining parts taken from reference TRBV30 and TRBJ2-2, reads SQTIHQWPATLVQPVGSPLSLECTVEGTSNPNLYWYRQAAGRGLQLLFYSVGIGQISSEVPQNLSASRPQDRQFILSSKKLLLSDSGFYLCAWSGSETGELFFGEGSRLTVL.

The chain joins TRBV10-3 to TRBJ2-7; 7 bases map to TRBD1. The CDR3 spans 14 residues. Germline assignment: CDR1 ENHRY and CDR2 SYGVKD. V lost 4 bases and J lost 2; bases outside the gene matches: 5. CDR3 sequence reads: CAISGQGITYEQYF. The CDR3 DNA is TGTGCCATCAGTGGACAGGGAATTACCTACGAGCAGTACTTC.

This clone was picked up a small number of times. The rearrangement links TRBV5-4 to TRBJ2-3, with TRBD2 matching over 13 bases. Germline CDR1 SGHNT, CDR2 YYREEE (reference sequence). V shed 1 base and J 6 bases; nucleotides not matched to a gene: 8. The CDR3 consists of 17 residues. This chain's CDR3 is CASSLSWTSGSGDTQYF. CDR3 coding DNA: TGTGCCAGCAGCTTGAGTTGGACTAGCGGGAGTGGCGATACGCAGTATTTT.

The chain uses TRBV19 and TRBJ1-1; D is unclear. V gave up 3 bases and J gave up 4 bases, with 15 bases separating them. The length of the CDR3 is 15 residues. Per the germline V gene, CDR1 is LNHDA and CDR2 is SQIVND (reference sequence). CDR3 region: CASSIPGALGTEAFF. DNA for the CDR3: TGTGCCAGTAGTATTCCGGGAGCACTGGGCACTGAAGCTTTCTTT.

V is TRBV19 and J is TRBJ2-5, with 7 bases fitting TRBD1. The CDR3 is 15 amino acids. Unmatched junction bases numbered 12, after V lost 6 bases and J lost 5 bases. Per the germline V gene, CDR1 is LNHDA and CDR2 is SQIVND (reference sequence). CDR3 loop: CASSGTGVPGETQYF. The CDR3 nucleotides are TGTGCCAGTAGCGGTACAGGGGTCCCGGGGGAGACCCAGTACTTC.